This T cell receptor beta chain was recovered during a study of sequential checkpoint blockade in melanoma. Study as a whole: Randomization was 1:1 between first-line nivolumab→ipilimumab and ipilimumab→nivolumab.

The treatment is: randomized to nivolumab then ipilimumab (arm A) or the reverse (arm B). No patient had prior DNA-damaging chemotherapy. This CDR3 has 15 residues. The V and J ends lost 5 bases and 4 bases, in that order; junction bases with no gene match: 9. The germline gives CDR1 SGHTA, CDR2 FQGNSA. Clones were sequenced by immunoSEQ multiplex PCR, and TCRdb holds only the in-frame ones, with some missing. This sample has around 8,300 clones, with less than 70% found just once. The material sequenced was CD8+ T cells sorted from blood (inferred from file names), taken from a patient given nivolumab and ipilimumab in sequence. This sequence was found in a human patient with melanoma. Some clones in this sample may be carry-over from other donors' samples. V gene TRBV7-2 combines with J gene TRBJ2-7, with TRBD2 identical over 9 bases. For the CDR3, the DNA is TGTGCCAGCAGCCCCCGCGAGCGGGGGGTTTACGAGCAGTACTTC. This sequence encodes CASSPRERGVYEQYF.